These 14 T cell receptor beta chains share one sample of origin, sequenced in a study of OX40 agonist ivuxolimab in advanced cancers. Only in-frame clones appear in the TCRdb table, and some are missing; sequencing was by immunoSEQ multiplex PCR. The sample has some 60,000 clones; nearly 90% are singletons. The sample in question was CD4+ or CD8+ T cells sorted from blood, obtained in a trial of the OX40 agonist ivuxolimab. Receptors originate from an adult with an advanced solid tumor such as melanoma, head and neck, liver or kidney cancer.

The V call is TRBV7-8, the J call TRBJ2-1, with D possibly TRBD2 on 6 matching bases. Trimming shortened V by 4 bases and J by 8 bases, and 18 bases separated the two germline ends. The CDR3 spans 15 residues. The germline CDR1 and CDR2 sequences are SGHVS and FQNEAQ. Written as DNA, the CDR3 is TGTGCCAGCAGCTCCCGGACCCTCCCGGGGGATGAGCAGTTCTTC. Its protein is CASSSRTLPGDEQFF.

This clone has more than one count but fewer than ten. The rearrangement joins TRBV15 to TRBJ2-2; D not certain. The CDR3 consists of 14 residues. With 5 bases removed from V and 6 bases from J, the gap between germline ends came to 13 bases. Germline CDR1 LNHNV, CDR2 YYDKDF (reference sequence). The CDR3 region is CATSVGSTAGELFF. The DNA of the CDR3 is TGTGCCACCAGCGTCGGGTCCACCGCCGGGGAGCTGTTTTTT.

V is TRBV29-1 and J is TRBJ2-7, with 9 bases that match TRBD1. This CDR3 has 11 residues. Trimming removed 7 bases from V and 7 bases from J; junction bases left unmatched: 5. Germline V gene sequence: CDR1 SQVTM, CDR2 ANQGSEA. CDR3 sequence reads: CSGGTGNEQYF. The CDR3 nucleotides are TGCAGCGGGGGGACAGGGAATGAGCAGTACTTC.

V is TRBV7-8 and J is TRBJ2-1; TRBD2 matches at 11 bases. This CDR3 is 16 amino acids long. Germline lookup yields CDR1 SGHVS and CDR2 FQNEAQ. V was pared by 3 bases and J by 7 bases, with 8 bases of the junction left unmatched. CDR3 in DNA: TGTGCCAGCAGCTTCAGGAGGGTAGCGGGGGGGAATGAGCAGTTCTTC. This codes for CASSFRRVAGGNEQFF.

V usage is TRBV7-2 and J usage is TRBJ2-3; D gene uncertain. Per germline, CDR1 SGHTA and CDR2 FQGNSA. The CDR3 consists of 13 residues. V was clipped by 5 bases and J by 7 bases, with 13 bases between them. The CDR3: CASSLPTRYTQYF. The CDR3 DNA is TGTGCCAGCAGCCTCCCGACCAGGTATACGCAGTATTTT.

The chain links TRBV5-1 to TRBJ1-3, with D unclear. This CDR3 region has 16 residues. Germline-derived CDR1 and CDR2 are SGHRS and YFSETQ. Deletions cut 4 bases from V and 0 bases from J, with 14 bases between. This chain's CDR3 is CASSDFTRNSGNTIYF. CDR3 sequence (DNA): TGCGCCAGCAGCGACTTCACCCGTAACTCTGGAAACACCATATATTTT.

The rearrangement links TRBV6-1 to TRBJ2-7, with a tentative D call TRBD1 (5 bases). The CDR3 totals 13 residues. CDR1 is MNHNS, CDR2 SASEGT, per germline. The V end lost 5 bases, the J end lost 7 bases, and 15 bases lay between the germline ends. The CDR3 is CASSFRVLDEQYF. For the CDR3, the DNA is TGTGCCAGCAGTTTCAGGGTGCTAGATGAGCAGTACTTC.

V and J are TRBV13 and TRBJ1-4; 12 bases align to TRBD1. Germline CDR1 is PRHDT and CDR2 is FYEKMQ (reference sequence). The CDR3 is 14 amino acids. Trimming took 4 bases from V and 10 from J; bases not matched to a gene: 4. The CDR3 sequence is CASSYGTGGGKLFF. CDR3 bases: TGTGCCAGCAGCTACGGGACAGGGGGCGGAAAACTGTTTTTT.

The V and J genes are TRBV7-9 and TRBJ1-4, with unresolved D. V was pared by 3 bases and J by 9 bases, with 11 bases between. The CDR3 is made up of 13 amino acids. The germline gives CDR1 SEHNR, CDR2 FQNEAQ (reference sequence). The CDR3 region has the DNA TGTGCCAGCAGCTTGTCGGGAGGGCAAAAACTGTTTTTT. It specifies CASSLSGGQKLFF.

The genes are TRBV6-5 and TRBJ1-1; TRBD1 aligns across 8 bases. Germline V lookup: CDR1 MNHEY, CDR2 SVGAGI. The CDR3 sequence is 15 residues long. Trimming cost V 0 bases and J 1 base; bases outside gene matches: 1. The CDR3 DNA reads TGTGCCAGCAGTTACTCCGGACAGGGGAACACTGAAGCTTTCTTT. This sequence encodes CASSYSGQGNTEAFF.

The chain couples TRBV4-3 to TRBJ2-1, with 9 bases that match TRBD2. Per the germline V gene, CDR1 is LGHNA and CDR2 is YSLEER. This CDR3 contains 15 residues. The trim removed 0 bases at V and 10 bases at J, leaving 7 bases unmatched. CDR3 residues: CASSQDLLAGAEQFF. DNA for the CDR3: TGCGCCAGCAGCCAAGATTTACTAGCGGGCGCCGAGCAGTTCTTC.

The genes are TRBV7-9 and TRBJ2-7; no reliable D call. Deletions cut 5 bases from V and 5 bases from J, with 13 bases between. Germline V gives CDR1 SEHNR, CDR2 FQNEAQ (reference sequence). The CDR3 runs to 13 residues. As DNA, the CDR3 is TGTGCCAGCAGCCCGGACCCCATCCACGAGCAGTACTTC. It is translated as CASSPDPIHEQYF. The variable domain in full, with the rest retrieved from reference TRBV7-9 and TRBJ2-7, is DTGVSQNPRHKITKRGQNVTFRCDPISEHNRLYWYRQTLGQGPEFLTYFQNEAQLEKSRLLSDRFSAERPKGSFSTLEIQRTEQGDSAMYLCASSPDPIHEQYFGPGTRLTVT.

The J gene is TRBJ1-2, the V gene TRBV9; possibly TRBD1 for D (5 bases). Per the germline V gene, CDR1 is SGDLS and CDR2 is YYNGEE. CDR3 length equals 15 residues. V was pared by 0 bases and J by 2 bases, with 11 bases between. CDR3 protein: CASSVATGENYGYTF. The CDR3 DNA follows: TGTGCCAGCAGCGTAGCTACGGGGGAAAACTATGGCTACACCTTC.

J is TRBJ2-7 and V is TRBV6-5; 12 positions match TRBD2. CDR1 is MNHEY, CDR2 SVGAGI, per germline. With V trimmed by 6 bases and J by 9 bases, 9 bases remained unmatched. The CDR3 has 14 amino acids. The CDR3 here is CASSGTSGSKGQYF. The CDR3 bases are TGTGCCAGCAGCGGGACTAGCGGGTCAAAGGGGCAGTACTTC.